This TCR beta chain was found in a study of cytomegalovirus exposure and HLA in healthy donors. Per germline, CDR1 MGHRA and CDR2 YSYEKL. This CDR3 has 15 residues. V gave up 4 bases and J gave up 2 bases; unmatched junction bases: 2. PCR amplification relied on 60 Vbeta primers (plus 13 Jbeta primers). Libraries were prepared by immunoSEQ multiplex PCR; TCRdb keeps only in-frame clonotypes and omits some of them. The sample holds under 120,000 clones, 70% seen once. The source material was PBMCs. The J gene is TRBJ2-3, the V gene TRBV4-1, with TRBD2 matching 11 bases. The TCR originated in a man aged 40-50 years in good health and CMV-seropositive. The CDR3, as DNA: TGCGCCAGCAGCCTTAGCGGGAGGGACACAGATACGCAGTATTTT. Amino acid sequence: CASSLSGRDTDTQYF.